This TCR beta chain is drawn from a study of shared clonotypes between healthy human individuals. CDR1 is GTSNPN and CDR2 is SVGIG in the germline V gene (reference sequence). The CDR3 sequence is 18 residues long. V was clipped by 0 bases and J by 1 base, with 21 bases between them. Method: immunoSEQ multiplex PCR; TCRdb's copy keeps in-frame clones and lacks some. The top ten clones hold approximately 1.5% of a sample with about 980,000 clones, more than 75% of them seen once. The chain links TRBV30 to TRBJ1-2, with D possibly matching TRBD1 (6 bases). The sequenced material came from memory CD4+ T cells sorted from blood. Documented subset: CD45RA-negative fraction. The TCR sequence derives from a man between 18 and 29 years old in good health. CDR3: CAWSVGGSGARLNYGYTF. In nucleotides, the CDR3 is TGTGCCTGGAGTGTAGGGGGTTCCGGTGCGCGCCTTAACTATGGCTACACCTTC.